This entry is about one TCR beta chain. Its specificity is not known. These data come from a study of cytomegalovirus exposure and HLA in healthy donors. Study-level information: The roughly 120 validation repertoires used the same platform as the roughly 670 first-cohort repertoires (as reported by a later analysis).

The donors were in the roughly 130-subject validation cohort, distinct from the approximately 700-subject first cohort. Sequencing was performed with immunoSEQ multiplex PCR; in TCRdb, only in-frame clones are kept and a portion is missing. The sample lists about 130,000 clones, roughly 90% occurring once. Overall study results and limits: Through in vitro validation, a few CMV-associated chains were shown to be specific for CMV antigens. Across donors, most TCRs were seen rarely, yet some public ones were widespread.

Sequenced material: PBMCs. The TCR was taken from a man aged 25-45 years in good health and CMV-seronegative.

The CDR3 DNA reads as TGTGCCAGTAGTATATTGACAGTTAGCAATCAGCCCCAGCATTTT. Its protein is CASSILTVSNQPQHF. J is TRBJ1-5 and V is TRBV19, with a tentative D call TRBD1 (5 bases). Trimming removed 2 bases from V and 0 bases from J, with 8 bases in between. Germline V CDR1 and CDR2: LNHDA, SQIVND (reference sequence). This CDR3 comprises 15 residues.